This entry features one TCR beta chain sequence. Its antigen is currently not known. Per-base quality was not reported, and no clone a single base away is much larger than it. Patients with a history of autoimmune disease or receiving systemic immunosuppression were excluded from the trial. In every dose cohort, peripheral blood was drawn for TCR sequencing at baseline, cycle 4 day 1, and cycle 7 day 1. Samples were obtained from an open-label, multicenter, first-in-human phase I dose-escalation trial of ivuxolimab. Adults with locally advanced or metastatic melanoma, renal cell, hepatocellular, or head and neck squamous cell carcinoma were enrolled in the trial. Before TCR sequencing, CD4+ T cells and CD8+ T cells were sorted from peripheral blood as separate populations. The data are from a study of OX40 agonist ivuxolimab in advanced cancers. The study in broad terms: Ivuxolimab was a fully human IgG2 agonistic monoclonal antibody targeting the costimulatory receptor OX40 (CD134). Intravenous ivuxolimab was administered to patients every 2 weeks at six dose levels: 0.01, 0.1, 0.3, 1.5, 3 and 10 mg/kg. Of the approximately 53 patients in dose escalation, 19 had hepatocellular carcinoma, about 15 had melanoma, 9 had renal cell carcinoma and 9 had head and neck cancer. The point of sequencing TCRbeta in the periphery was to test whether ivuxolimab changed TCR sequence diversity and drove clonal T-cell expansion. The paper reports the monotherapy dose-escalation portion (N = 52 patients) of the phase I ivuxolimab trial. Partial responses occurred in three dose-escalation patients, of whom one had hepatocellular carcinoma and two had cutaneous melanoma. Patients were allowed to have had prior anti-PD-1, anti-PD-L1 or anti-CTLA-4 therapy, and 30% to 40% of the dose-escalation patients had been treated with checkpoint inhibitors. A male proportion of almost 85% and a mean age of 60 years, ranging from about 20 to 79, were recorded for the dose-escalation cohort.

Study-level results and caveats: In the 0.1-3.0 mg/kg groups, partial responders were among the patients with the lowest normalized peripheral clonal expansion, particularly in CD8+ T cells. On average, CD8+ T cells showed more expanded clones than CD4+ T cells after ivuxolimab. Clonal expansion of both CD4+ and CD8+ blood T cells was observed from baseline to week 6 at doses 0.1 to 3.0 mg/kg. Low levels of normalized T-cell clonal expansion were also shown by some nonresponding patients. The antigen specificity of the clonally expanded peripheral T cells was not determined.

Genomic DNA was extracted from sorted cells for sequencing of the TCRbeta CDR3 region. TCRbeta CDR3 regions were sequenced using the immunoSEQ Assay. The table was pulled from immuneACCESS by TCRdb, which kept in-frame rearrangements only. Such tables lose some clones; where checked, under half of the loss comes from unresolved V genes, and the rest has no known cause. Counted in this sample were some 46,000 clones; about 93% of them appeared once. Clones ranked in the top ten supply roughly 11% of the sample. Between the V and J ends, shortened by 3 bases and 8 bases respectively, the junction contains 14 bases. Per the germline V gene, SGHTA is the CDR1 and FQGTGA is the CDR2. Its CDR3 holds 14 amino acids, cysteine through phenylalanine. The kept DNA is CDR3 alone, 42 bases in frame from the first base.

The starting material was CD4+ or CD8+ T cells sorted from blood, obtained in a trial of the OX40 agonist ivuxolimab. The rearranged chain carries TRBV7-3 and TRBJ2-1; the D region is possibly TRBD1 or TRBD2, each matching across 6 bases. This clonotype was sampled from an adult with an advanced solid tumor such as melanoma, head and neck, liver or kidney cancer. The DNA sequence follows: TGTGCCAGCAGCTTGGGGGGCCTTAGCTATGAGCAGTTCTTC. Its protein is CASSLGGLSYEQFF.